One and the same sample provided the 24 T cell receptor beta chains below, sequenced in a study of control samples from healthy donors and cancer patients. TCRdb's copy holds only in-frame clones and misses some; the assay was immunoSEQ multiplex PCR. The repertoire consists of about 160,000 clones, with around nine tenths occurring once and the leading ten covering approximately 12%. The source material was blood. These receptors all come from a man aged 25 to 45 in good health.

This clone appeared once. The chain carries TRBV11-2 and TRBJ1-6, with 10 bases matching TRBD1. The CDR3 totals 16 residues. CDR1 SGHAT and CDR2 FQNNGV come from the germline V gene. V shed 4 bases, J shed 2 bases, and the junction held 2 bases outside the gene matches. The CDR3 loop is CASSSDRGTYNSPLHF. The CDR3 bases are TGTGCCAGCAGCTCGGACAGGGGGACCTATAATTCACCCCTCCACTTT. Full variable domain (outside the CDR3, taken from reference TRBV11-2 and TRBJ1-6): EAGVAQSPRYKIIEKRQSVAFWCNPISGHATLYWYQQILGQGPKLLIQFQNNGVVDDSQLPKDRFSAERLKGVDSTLKIQPAKLEDSAVYLCASSSDRGTYNSPLHFGNGTRLTVT.

This sequence joins TRBV12-5 and TRBJ2-2; TRBD1 matches at 9 bases. In germline, CDR1 is LGHNT, CDR2 FRNRAP. The length of the CDR3 is 15 residues. The J segment lost 1 base and the V segment lost 6 bases, leaving 3 bases of the junction unmatched. CDR3 nucleotides: TGTGCTAGTGGCAGGGGACAGGGGAACACCGGGGAGCTGTTTTTT. It codes for CASGRGQGNTGELFF.

The V call is TRBV4-1, the J call TRBJ2-1; maybe TRBD2 (6 bases). Trimming took off 5 bases at V and 2 bases at J, with 16 bases between the two ends. CDR3 length: 16 amino acids. Germline CDR1 MGHRA, CDR2 YSYEKL. CDR3 amino acids: CASSSDVGRPYNEQFF. CDR3 in DNA: TGCGCCAGCAGCTCAGACGTAGGGAGGCCCTACAATGAGCAGTTCTTC.

V gene TRBV6-2 or TRBV6-3 combines with J gene TRBJ1-5, with D unclear. The length of the CDR3 is 15 residues. The germline V gene has CDR1 MNHEY and CDR2 SVGEGT. The V end was cut by 4 bases, the J end by 0 bases, with 10 bases between. The CDR3 here is CASSSISYSNQPQHF. The DNA for the CDR3 is TGTGCCAGCAGTTCCATATCTTATAGCAATCAGCCCCAGCATTTT.

This rearrangement joins TRBV4-1 to TRBJ2-3, with no clear D. V dropped 3 bases and J dropped 2 bases, with 9 bases sitting between them. This CDR3 spans 14 amino acids. Germline CDR1 is MGHRA and CDR2 is YSYEKL. This CDR3 reads CASSHPAATDTQYF. The CDR3 bases are TGCGCCAGCAGCCATCCGGCCGCCACAGATACGCAGTATTTT.

The chain couples TRBV27 to TRBJ2-7; 9 nucleotides agree with TRBD1. Germline-derived CDR1 and CDR2 are MNHEY and SMNVEV (reference sequence). V shed 3 bases, J shed 2 bases, and the junction held 2 bases outside the gene matches. The CDR3 totals 14 residues. CDR3 nucleotide sequence: TGTGCCAGCAGTTTTTGGGACAGGGCCTACGAGCAGTACTTC. The encoded protein is CASSFWDRAYEQYF.

This chain connects TRBV2 to TRBJ2-7, with 8 bases fitting TRBD1. After removal of 2 bases from V and 5 bases from J, the junction contained 11 bases not matched to a gene. The length of the CDR3 is 16 residues. The germline gives CDR1 SNHLY, CDR2 FYNNEI. For the CDR3, the DNA is TGTGCCAGCAGTGAAAGCCGGACAGGGAGGCTTGACGAGCAGTACTTC. Its translation: CASSESRTGRLDEQYF. The complete variable domain, with remaining parts taken from reference TRBV2 and TRBJ2-7, reads EPEVTQTPSHQVTQMGQEVILRCVPISNHLYFYWYRQILGQKVEFLVSFYNNEISEKSEIFDDQFSVERPDGSNFTLKIRSTKLEDSAMYFCASSESRTGRLDEQYFGPGTRLTVT.

The chain couples TRBV4-3 to TRBJ1-6; no firm D call. This CDR3 is built from 15 residues. Trimming took 0 bases from V and 7 from J, leaving 10 bases between them. Germline-derived CDR1 and CDR2 are LGHNA and YSLEER. The CDR3 DNA is TGCGCCAGCAGCCAAGAGGCAGGTTTGAATTCACCCCTCCACTTT. Its translation: CASSQEAGLNSPLHF.

The chain uses TRBV5-1 and TRBJ1-2; D remains ambiguous. The CDR3 sequence is 13 residues long. V lost 5 bases, J lost 8 bases, and 16 bases lay in between. Per germline, CDR1 SGHRS and CDR2 YFSETQ. CDR3 in DNA: TGCGCCAGCAGTCCGACGGCTGCAGAGGGCTACACCTTC. Protein product: CASSPTAAEGYTF. Together with reference TRBV5-1 and TRBJ1-2, the CDR3 gives the full variable domain: KAGVTQTPRYLIKTRGQQVTLSCSPISGHRSVSWYQQTPGQGLQFLFEYFSETQRNKGNFPGRFSGRQFSNSRSEMNVSTLELGDSALYLCASSPTAAEGYTFGSGTRLTVV.

This clone was detected ten times or more. The rearrangement links TRBV28 to TRBJ2-7; 9 bases map to TRBD1. The germline V gene has CDR1 MDHEN and CDR2 SYDVKM. J lost 5 bases, V lost 9 bases, and 8 bases had no gene match. This CDR3 contains 13 residues. The CDR3 reads CASTGTGRNEQYF. CDR3 nucleotide sequence: TGTGCCAGTACCGGGACAGGGAGGAACGAGCAGTACTTC. The full variable domain, completed using reference TRBV28 and TRBJ2-7, is DVKVTQSSRYLVKRTGEKVFLECVQDMDHENMFWYRQDPGLGLRLIYFSYDVKMKEKGDIPEGYSVSREKKERFSLILESASTNQTSMYLCASTGTGRNEQYFGPGTRLTVT.

The rearrangement links TRBV19 to TRBJ2-5, with 9 positions matching TRBD1. This CDR3 region has 11 residues. CDR1 and CDR2 (germline): LNHDA, SQIVND (reference sequence). The trim removed 9 bases at V and 5 bases at J, leaving 1 base unmatched. CDR3 in amino acids: CASGQGETQYF. The CDR3 DNA sequence: TGTGCCAGCGGACAGGGGGAGACCCAGTACTTC.

The V call is TRBV28, the J call TRBJ2-4; no firm D call. V shed 5 bases and J shed 0 bases, with 14 bases lying between them. The CDR3 length is 16 residues. The germline V gene encodes CDR1 MDHEN and CDR2 SYDVKM. The CDR3 DNA reads as TGTGCCAGCAGTGGGTTGACAACTCTAGCCAAAAACATTCAGTACTTC. Residues: CASSGLTTLAKNIQYF.

The rearrangement uses TRBV19 and TRBJ1-1, with 7 bases that match TRBD1. The CDR3 totals 17 residues. Unmatched junction bases numbered 16, after V lost 4 bases and J lost 5 bases. CDR1 and CDR2 (germline): LNHDA, SQIVND (reference sequence). DNA for the CDR3: TGTGCCAGTAGTACCTCCGGGACAGCCACTTGGGAGACTGAAGCTTTCTTT. Amino acids: CASSTSGTATWETEAFF. Combining the CDR3 with reference TRBV19 and TRBJ1-1 gives the whole variable domain DGGITQSPKYLFRKEGQNVTLSCEQNLNHDAMYWYRQDPGQGLRLIYYSQIVNDFQKGDIAEGYSVSREKKESFPLTVTSAQKNPTAFYLCASSTSGTATWETEAFFGQGTRLTVV.

This chain links TRBV24-1 with TRBJ1-6; D not resolved. The CDR3 loop spans 11 amino acids. The germline V and J ends were trimmed by 5 bases and 7 bases, with 2 bases remaining between them. Germline CDR1 is KGHDR and CDR2 is SFDVKD. CDR3 in amino acids: CATSANSPLHF. Here the CDR3 DNA reads TGTGCCACCAGTGCCAATTCACCCCTCCACTTT.

This chain's CDR3 is CASSSFPGDKSYEQYF. CDR3 sequence (DNA): TGTGCCAGCAGTTCGTTCCCCGGGGACAAATCCTACGAGCAGTACTTC. This chain uses TRBV27 with TRBJ2-7; perhaps TRBD1 as D (6 bases). This CDR3 comprises 16 residues. Trimming stripped 4 bases from V and 1 base from J, with 17 bases between. Per germline, CDR1 MNHEY and CDR2 SMNVEV (reference sequence).

This chain joins TRBV29-1 and TRBJ1-1; 7 bases agree with TRBD1. V trimming: 7 bases; J trimming: 4 bases; junction bases outside the gene matches: 9. The CDR3 covers 13 residues. Germline-derived CDR1 and CDR2 are SQVTM and ANQGSEA. The CDR3 bases are TGCAGCGCCGAGACAGGGAGAGGCACTGAAGCTTTCTTT. It is translated as CSAETGRGTEAFF.

This sequence joins TRBV27 and TRBJ1-4, with TRBD1 identical over 8 bases. The length of the CDR3 is 12 residues. Trimming took 8 bases from V and 5 from J; bases not matched to a gene: 1. Looked up from germline, CDR1 is MNHEY and CDR2 is SMNVEV (reference sequence). The CDR3 nucleotides are TGTGCCAGCGGGGACAGGAATGAAAAACTGTTTTTT. As protein: CASGDRNEKLFF.

The chain carries TRBV19 and TRBJ2-7; 8 bases fit TRBD1. V was clipped by 5 bases and J by 2 bases; unmatched bases: 17. The CDR3 totals 18 residues. CDR1 LNHDA and CDR2 SQIVND come from the germline V gene (reference sequence). The DNA of the CDR3 is TGTGCCAGTAGTTCCTCAGCCAAGACAGGGGTCAAAACCTACGAGCAGTACTTC. Residues: CASSSSAKTGVKTYEQYF.

The chain links TRBV15 to TRBJ2-3; no definite D call. V was trimmed by 0 bases and J by 7 bases, leaving 5 bases between them. Germline values: CDR1 LNHNV, CDR2 YYDKDF (reference sequence). The CDR3 contains 12 residues. This CDR3 is CATSRDRNTQYF. The DNA of the CDR3 is TGTGCCACCAGCAGAGATCGGAATACGCAGTATTTT.

The chain uses TRBV4-2 and TRBJ2-7, with D perhaps TRBD2 (5 bases). V was pared by 1 base and J by 0 bases, with 13 bases between. There are 16 residues in the CDR3. Germline lookup yields CDR1 LGHNA and CDR2 YNFKEQ. The DNA of the CDR3 is TGTGCCAGCAGCCAAGCAGGTAGCGCTGGCTCCTACGAGCAGTACTTC. This encodes CASSQAGSAGSYEQYF.

As DNA, the CDR3 is TGTGCCAGCAGTTACCGGACAGGGGGCTATGGCTACACCTTC. Translating it yields CASSYRTGGYGYTF. The V gene is TRBV6-5, the J gene TRBJ1-2, with 10 bases aligning to TRBD1. The V gene end was trimmed by 2 bases and the J gene end by 4 bases; junction bases not matched to a gene: 1. This CDR3 region has 14 residues. Germline-derived CDR1 and CDR2 are MNHEY and SVGAGI.

This clone was counted a single time. The chain is built from TRBV3-1 (or the pseudogene TRBV3-2) and TRBJ1-2, with D possibly matching TRBD1 (6 bases). The CDR3 extends over 13 amino acids. Germline CDR1 and CDR2: LGHDT and YNNKEL (reference sequence). V gave up 4 bases and J gave up 4 bases, with 10 bases separating them. As DNA, the CDR3 is TGTGCCAGCAGCCCACAGGGTGGCTATGGCTACACCTTC. It encodes CASSPQGGYGYTF.

The DNA of the CDR3 is TGTGCCACCCGGACAGGGTGGCAGGGGGAGCTGTTTTTT. Protein sequence: CATRTGWQGELFF. The chain is built from TRBV19 and TRBJ2-2; 8 bases line up with TRBD1. This CDR3 is built from 13 residues. V gave up 10 bases and J gave up 8 bases; unmatched junction bases: 9. Germline-derived CDR1 and CDR2 are LNHDA and SQIVND (reference sequence).

This clone has only one observation. This rearrangement joins TRBV5-6 to TRBJ1-1; 7 bases fit TRBD1. Germline V gene data show CDR1 as SGHDT and CDR2 as YYEEEE. V lost 4 bases, J lost 0 bases, and 6 bases stayed unmatched. The CDR3 loop spans 15 amino acids. The CDR3 DNA reads TGTGCCAGCAGCCTCTTAGGGGGCCTGAACACTGAAGCTTTCTTT. It codes for CASSLLGGLNTEAFF.